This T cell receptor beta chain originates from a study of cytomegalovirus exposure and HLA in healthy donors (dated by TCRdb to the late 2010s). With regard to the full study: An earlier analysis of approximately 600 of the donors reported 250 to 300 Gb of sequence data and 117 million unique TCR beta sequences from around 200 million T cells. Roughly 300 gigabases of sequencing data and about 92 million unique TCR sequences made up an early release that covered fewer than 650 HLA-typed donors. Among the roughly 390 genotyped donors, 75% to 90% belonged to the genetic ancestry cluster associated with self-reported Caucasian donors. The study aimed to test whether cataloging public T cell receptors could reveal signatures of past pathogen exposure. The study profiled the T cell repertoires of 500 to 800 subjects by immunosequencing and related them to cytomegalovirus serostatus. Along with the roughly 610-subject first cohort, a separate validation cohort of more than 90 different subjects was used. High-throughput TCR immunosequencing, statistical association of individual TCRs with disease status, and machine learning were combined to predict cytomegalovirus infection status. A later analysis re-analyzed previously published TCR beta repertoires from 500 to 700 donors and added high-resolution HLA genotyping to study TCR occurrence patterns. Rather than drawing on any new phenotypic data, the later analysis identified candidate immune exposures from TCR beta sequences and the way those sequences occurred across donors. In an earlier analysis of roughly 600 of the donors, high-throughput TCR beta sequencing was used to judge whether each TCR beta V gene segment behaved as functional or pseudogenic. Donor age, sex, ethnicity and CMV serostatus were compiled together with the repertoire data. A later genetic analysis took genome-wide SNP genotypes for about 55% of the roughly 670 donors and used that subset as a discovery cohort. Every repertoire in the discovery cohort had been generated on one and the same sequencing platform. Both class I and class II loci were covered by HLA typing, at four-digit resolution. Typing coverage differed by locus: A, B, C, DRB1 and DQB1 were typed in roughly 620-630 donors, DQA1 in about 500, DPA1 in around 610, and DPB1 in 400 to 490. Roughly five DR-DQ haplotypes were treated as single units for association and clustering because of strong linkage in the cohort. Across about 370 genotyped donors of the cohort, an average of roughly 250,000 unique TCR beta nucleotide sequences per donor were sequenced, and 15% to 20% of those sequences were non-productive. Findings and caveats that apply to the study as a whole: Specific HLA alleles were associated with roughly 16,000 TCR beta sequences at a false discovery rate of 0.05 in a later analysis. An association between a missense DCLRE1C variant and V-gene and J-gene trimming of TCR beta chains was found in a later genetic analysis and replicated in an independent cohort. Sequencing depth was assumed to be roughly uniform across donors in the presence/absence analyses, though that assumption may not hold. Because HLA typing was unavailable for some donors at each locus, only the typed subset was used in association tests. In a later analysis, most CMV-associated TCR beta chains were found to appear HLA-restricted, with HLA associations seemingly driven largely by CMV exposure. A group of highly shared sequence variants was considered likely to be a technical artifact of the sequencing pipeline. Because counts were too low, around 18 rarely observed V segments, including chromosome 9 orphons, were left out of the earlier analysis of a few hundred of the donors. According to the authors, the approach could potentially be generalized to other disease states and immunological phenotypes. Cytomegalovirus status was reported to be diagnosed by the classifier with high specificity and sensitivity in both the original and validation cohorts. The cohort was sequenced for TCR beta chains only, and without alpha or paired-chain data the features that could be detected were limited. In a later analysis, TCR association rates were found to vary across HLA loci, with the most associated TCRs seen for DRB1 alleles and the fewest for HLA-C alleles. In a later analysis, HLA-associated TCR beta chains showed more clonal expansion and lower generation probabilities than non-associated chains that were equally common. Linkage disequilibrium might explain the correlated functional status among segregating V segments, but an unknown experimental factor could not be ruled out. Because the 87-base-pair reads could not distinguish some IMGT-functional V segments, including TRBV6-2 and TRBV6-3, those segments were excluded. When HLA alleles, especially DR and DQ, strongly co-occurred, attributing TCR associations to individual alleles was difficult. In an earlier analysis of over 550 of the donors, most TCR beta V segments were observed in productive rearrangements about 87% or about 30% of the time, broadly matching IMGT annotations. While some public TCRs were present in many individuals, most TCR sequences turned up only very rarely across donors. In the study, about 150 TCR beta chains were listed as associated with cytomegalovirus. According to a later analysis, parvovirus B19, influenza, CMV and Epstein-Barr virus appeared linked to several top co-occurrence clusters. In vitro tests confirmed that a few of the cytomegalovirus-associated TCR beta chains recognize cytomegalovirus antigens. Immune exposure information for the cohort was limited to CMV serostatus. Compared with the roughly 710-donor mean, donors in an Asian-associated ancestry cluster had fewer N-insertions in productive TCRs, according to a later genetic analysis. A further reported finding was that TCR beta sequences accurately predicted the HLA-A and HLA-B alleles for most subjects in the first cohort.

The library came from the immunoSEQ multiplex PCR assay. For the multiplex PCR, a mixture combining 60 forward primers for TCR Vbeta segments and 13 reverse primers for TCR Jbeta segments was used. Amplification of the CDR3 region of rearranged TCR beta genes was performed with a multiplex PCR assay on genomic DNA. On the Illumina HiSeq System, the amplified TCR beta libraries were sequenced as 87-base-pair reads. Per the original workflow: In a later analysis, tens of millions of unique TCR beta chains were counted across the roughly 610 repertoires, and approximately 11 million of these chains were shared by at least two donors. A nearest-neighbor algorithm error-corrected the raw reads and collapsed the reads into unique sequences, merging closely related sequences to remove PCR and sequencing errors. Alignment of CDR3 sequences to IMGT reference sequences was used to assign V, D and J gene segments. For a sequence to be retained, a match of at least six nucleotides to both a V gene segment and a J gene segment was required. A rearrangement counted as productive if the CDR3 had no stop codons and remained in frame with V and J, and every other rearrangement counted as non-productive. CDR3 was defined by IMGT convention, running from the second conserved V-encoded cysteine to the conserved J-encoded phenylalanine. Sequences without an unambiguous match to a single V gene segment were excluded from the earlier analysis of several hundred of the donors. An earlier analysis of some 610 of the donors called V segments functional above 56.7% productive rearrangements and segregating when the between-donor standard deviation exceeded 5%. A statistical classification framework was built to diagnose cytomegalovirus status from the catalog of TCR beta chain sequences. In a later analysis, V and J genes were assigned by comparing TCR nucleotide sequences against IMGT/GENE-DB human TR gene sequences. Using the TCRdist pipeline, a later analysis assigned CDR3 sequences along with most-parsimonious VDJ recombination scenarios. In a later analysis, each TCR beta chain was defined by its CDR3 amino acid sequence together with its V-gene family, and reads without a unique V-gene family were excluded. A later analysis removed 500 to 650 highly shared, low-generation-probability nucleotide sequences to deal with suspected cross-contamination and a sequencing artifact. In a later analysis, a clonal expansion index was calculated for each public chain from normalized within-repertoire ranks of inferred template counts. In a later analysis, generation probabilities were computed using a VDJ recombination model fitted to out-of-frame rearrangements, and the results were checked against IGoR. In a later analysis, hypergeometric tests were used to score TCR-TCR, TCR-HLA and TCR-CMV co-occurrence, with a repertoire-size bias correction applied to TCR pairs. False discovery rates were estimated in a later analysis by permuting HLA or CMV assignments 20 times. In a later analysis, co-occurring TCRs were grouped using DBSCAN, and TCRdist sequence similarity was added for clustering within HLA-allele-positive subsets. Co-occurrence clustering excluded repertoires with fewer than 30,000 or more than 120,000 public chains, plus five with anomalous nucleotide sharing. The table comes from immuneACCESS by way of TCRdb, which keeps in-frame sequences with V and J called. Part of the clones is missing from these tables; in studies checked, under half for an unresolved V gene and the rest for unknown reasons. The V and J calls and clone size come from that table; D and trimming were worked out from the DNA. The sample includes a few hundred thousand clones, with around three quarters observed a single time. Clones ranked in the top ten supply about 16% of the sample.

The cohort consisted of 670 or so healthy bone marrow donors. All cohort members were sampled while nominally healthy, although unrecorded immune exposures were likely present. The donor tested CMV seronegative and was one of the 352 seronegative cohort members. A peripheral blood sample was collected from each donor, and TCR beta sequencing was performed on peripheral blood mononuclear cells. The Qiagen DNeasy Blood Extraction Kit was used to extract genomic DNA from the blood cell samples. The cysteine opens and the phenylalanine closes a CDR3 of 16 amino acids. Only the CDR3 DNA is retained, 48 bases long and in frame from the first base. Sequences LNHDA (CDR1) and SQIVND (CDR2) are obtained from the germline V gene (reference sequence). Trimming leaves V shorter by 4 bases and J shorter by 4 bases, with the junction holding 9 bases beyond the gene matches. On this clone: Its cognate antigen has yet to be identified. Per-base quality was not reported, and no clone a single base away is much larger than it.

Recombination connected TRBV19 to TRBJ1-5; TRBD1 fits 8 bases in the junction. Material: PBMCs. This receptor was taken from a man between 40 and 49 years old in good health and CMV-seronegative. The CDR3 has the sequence CASSTLQGTGNQPQHF. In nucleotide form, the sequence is TGTGCCAGTAGTACCCTACAGGGGACAGGTAATCAGCCCCAGCATTTT. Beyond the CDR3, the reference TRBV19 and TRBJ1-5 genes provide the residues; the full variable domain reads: DGGITQSPKYLFRKEGQNVTLSCEQNLNHDAMYWYRQDPGQGLRLIYYSQIVNDFQKGDIAEGYSVSREKKESFPLTVTSAQKNPTAFYLCASSTLQGTGNQPQHFGDGTRLSIL.